These T cell receptor beta chains were read from a single sample in a study of cytomegalovirus exposure and HLA in healthy donors. This table comes from immunoSEQ multiplex PCR, and its TCRdb copy is limited to in-frame clones, with some not included. Among about 120,000 clones listed, over 75% were seen once. Sequencing was performed on PBMCs. The receptors originated from a woman aged 18-29 years in good health and CMV-seropositive. The CDR3 runs from the conserved cysteine through the conserved F or W. The D gene is left open where the match is weak. Clone size is stated in some rows and not others, as once, few, many or a class when expanded.

D gene,clone size,V gene,J gene,CDR3 protein,CDR3 DNA
TRBD1,NA,TRBV27,TRBJ2-7,CASRTGVSYEQYF,TGTGCCAGCAGAACAGGGGTCTCCTACGAGCAGTACTTC
NA,NA,TRBV6-5,TRBJ1-1,CASSYLSTVGSTEAFF,TGTGCCAGCAGTTACTTATCGACAGTTGGTAGCACTGAAGCTTTCTTT
TRBD1,NA,TRBV18,TRBJ2-1,CASSPIWTGSSYNEQFF,TGTGCCAGCTCACCTATCTGGACAGGGAGCTCCTACAATGAGCAGTTCTTC
TRBD1,NA,TRBV5-1,TRBJ1-2,CASSSGQGPYGYTF,TGCGCCAGCAGCTCGGGACAGGGCCCCTATGGCTACACCTTC
NA,NA,TRBV6-6,TRBJ2-7,CASSPGGYEQYF,TGTGCCAGCAGCCCTGGGGGGTACGAGCAGTACTTC
TRBD1,NA,TRBV5-1,TRBJ2-2,CASSTGQRNTGELFF,TGCGCCAGCAGCACGGGACAGCGGAACACCGGGGAGCTGTTTTTT
TRBD1,NA,TRBV5-4,TRBJ2-7,CASSLDRGPYEQYF,TGTGCCAGCAGCCTGGACAGGGGACCATACGAGCAGTACTTC
NA,once,TRBV6-5,TRBJ1-1,CASSADRNTEAFF,TGTGCCAGCAGTGCCGACAGAAACACTGAAGCTTTCTTT
TRBD1,NA,TRBV19,TRBJ2-7,CASSIAGGSYEQYF,TGTGCCAGTAGTATAGCAGGGGGTTCCTACGAGCAGTACTTC
TRBD2,NA,TRBV30,TRBJ2-1,CAWNLFVSGGGYNEQFF,TGTGCCTGGAACCTTTTCGTAAGCGGGGGTGGCTACAATGAGCAGTTCTTC
TRBD1,once,TRBV29-1,TRBJ2-2,CSVEDRDRGKTGELFF,TGCAGCGTTGAAGATCGGGACAGGGGTAAAACCGGGGAGCTGTTTTTT
TRBD1,NA,TRBV6-1,TRBJ1-5,CASSVTGVNQPQHF,TGTGCCAGCAGTGTGACAGGGGTCAATCAGCCCCAGCATTTT
TRBD1,NA,TRBV5-6,TRBJ1-1,CASSLNPTGRITEAFF,TGTGCCAGCAGCTTGAATCCGACAGGGCGAATCACTGAAGCTTTCTTT
NA,NA,TRBV27,TRBJ2-7,CASSLRFGAASYEQYF,TGTGCCAGCAGTTTACGGTTCGGTGCTGCCTCCTACGAGCAGTACTTC
NA,NA,TRBV7-6,TRBJ2-7,CASSPHSGSGYEQYF,TGTGCCAGCAGCCCCCACAGCGGTTCCGGGTACGAGCAGTACTTC
TRBD1,NA,TRBV2,TRBJ1-2,CASKREGTGRAANYGYTF,TGTGCCAGCAAACGAGAAGGGACAGGGAGGGCGGCTAACTATGGCTACACCTTC
TRBD1,once,TRBV30,TRBJ1-2,CAGASGTGGDYGYTF,TGTGCCGGCGCATCCGGGACAGGGGGCGACTATGGCTACACCTTC
NA,NA,TRBV5-1,TRBJ2-3,CASSLETPRGDTQYF,TGCGCCAGCAGCTTGGAGACTCCCAGGGGAGATACGCAGTATTTT
NA,NA,TRBV7-9,TRBJ1-4,CASSQGQGGEKLFF,TGTGCCAGCAGCCAAGGGCAGGGAGGGGAAAAACTGTTTTTT
TRBD1,NA,TRBV11-3,TRBJ1-1,CASSRTGDNTEAFF,TGTGCCAGCAGCAGGACAGGCGACAACACTGAAGCTTTCTTT
NA,NA,TRBV25-1,TRBJ1-2,CASSEHGATTEYGYTF,TGTGCCAGCAGTGAACATGGGGCCACGACGGAGTATGGCTACACCTTC
TRBD1,NA,TRBV30,TRBJ2-7,CAWSVRRGQGSRQYF,TGTGCCTGGAGTGTACGTAGGGGACAGGGGTCTCGGCAGTACTTC
NA,NA,TRBV19,TRBJ1-1,CASSIYWEAAEAFF,TGTGCCAGTAGTATTTATTGGGAGGCTGCTGAAGCTTTCTTT
NA,NA,TRBV7-9,TRBJ2-7,CASSLGFGTAYEQYF,TGTGCCAGCAGCCTAGGTTTTGGCACCGCCTACGAGCAGTACTTC
NA,NA,TRBV28,TRBJ2-3,CASSLGGIGIDTQYF,TGTGCCAGCAGTTTAGGCGGGATAGGTATAGATACGCAGTATTTT
TRBD1,NA,TRBV30,TRBJ1-2,CAWRVRQGLTDGYTF,TGTGCCTGGAGGGTTAGACAGGGTTTGACGGATGGCTACACCTTC
NA,NA,TRBV7-6,TRBJ1-2,CASSLFSYYGYTF,TGTGCCAGCAGCTTATTTAGTTACTATGGCTACACCTTC
TRBD1,NA,TRBV9,TRBJ2-7,CASSPRDRGSYEQYF,TGTGCCAGCAGCCCACGGGACAGGGGTTCCTACGAGCAGTACTTC
NA,NA,TRBV4-2,TRBJ1-4,CASSQPRDAGEKLFF,TGTGCCAGCAGCCAGCCCAGGGATGCAGGTGAAAAACTGTTTTTT
TRBD2,NA,TRBV4-2,TRBJ2-7,CASSQDIGGSYYEQYF,TGTGCCAGCAGCCAAGATATCGGCGGGAGTTACTACGAGCAGTACTTC
TRBD2,NA,TRBV30,TRBJ2-5,CAWSVGAGGPETQYF,TGTGCCTGGAGTGTAGGCGCGGGGGGGCCCGAGACCCAGTACTTC
TRBD1,NA,TRBV7-2,TRBJ2-7,CASSRDRVNEQYF,TGTGCCAGCAGCCGCGACAGGGTCAACGAGCAGTACTTC
NA,NA,TRBV7-6,TRBJ2-3,CASSLSVQIRTDTQYF,TGTGCCAGCAGCTTATCGGTACAGATACGCACAGATACGCAGTATTTT
NA,NA,TRBV5-1,TRBJ2-5,CASSLANGGEETQYF,TGCGCCAGCAGCTTGGCCAACGGAGGGGAGGAGACCCAGTACTTC
NA,NA,TRBV4-1,TRBJ1-1,CASSYGKNTEAFF,TGCGCCAGCAGCTACGGGAAGAACACTGAAGCTTTCTTT